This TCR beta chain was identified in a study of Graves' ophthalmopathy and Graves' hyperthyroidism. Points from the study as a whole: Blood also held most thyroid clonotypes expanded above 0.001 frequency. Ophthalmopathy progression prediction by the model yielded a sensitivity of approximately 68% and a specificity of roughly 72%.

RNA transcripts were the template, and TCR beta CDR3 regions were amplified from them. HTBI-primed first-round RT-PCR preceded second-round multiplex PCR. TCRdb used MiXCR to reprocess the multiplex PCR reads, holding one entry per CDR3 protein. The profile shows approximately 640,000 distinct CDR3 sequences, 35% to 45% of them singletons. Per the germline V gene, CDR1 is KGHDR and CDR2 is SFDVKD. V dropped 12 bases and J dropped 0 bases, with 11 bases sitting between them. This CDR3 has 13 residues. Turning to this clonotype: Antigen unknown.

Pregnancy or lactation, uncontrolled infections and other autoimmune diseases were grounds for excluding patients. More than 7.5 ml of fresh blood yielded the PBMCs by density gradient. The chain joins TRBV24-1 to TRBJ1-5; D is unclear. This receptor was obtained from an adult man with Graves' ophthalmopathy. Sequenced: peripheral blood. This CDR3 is CAWSQDSNQPQHF. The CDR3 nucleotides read TGTGCCTGGAGTCAGGATAGCAATCAGCCCCAGCATTTT.